This TCR beta chain comes out of a study of Tregs in tolerant kidney transplant recipients. Study results and limitations: The small number of patients limits these findings pending further validation. No direct test of biological reproducibility was done here.

The CDR3 runs to 15 residues. V lost 5 bases to trimming and J lost 2 bases; unmatched junction nucleotides: 5. Germline CDR1 and CDR2: LNHDA and SQIVND (reference sequence). Comment on this clone: What it recognizes is unknown.

This table comes from immunoSEQ multiplex PCR, and its TCRdb copy is limited to in-frame clones, with some not included. Among 100,000 to 130,000 clones listed, 90% were seen once. The sample consisted of CD4+ T cells from blood, taken before the transplant. The TCR was taken from a human donor who received a combined kidney and bone marrow transplant. The V gene is TRBV19, the J gene TRBJ1-3; 8 bases are shared with TRBD1. The DNA for the CDR3 is TGTGCCAGTAGTCCCGGGGACAGGCCTGGAAACACCATATATTTT. This gives the protein CASSPGDRPGNTIYF.